Given below is one T cell receptor (beta chain) in context. It lacks a known antigen. The input lacks base qualities; no much larger clone sits a single base away. Receptor amplification or capture employed the immunoSEQ multiplex PCR assay. RNA was extracted from all samples and reverse transcribed into cDNA, which served as template for TCR sequencing. SuperScript III was used to make first-strand cDNA, primed with a 2:1 mix of oligo-dT and random hexamers. Amplification bias was assessed with a synthetic immune receptor repertoire, and residual bias was removed computationally. For the original study's pipeline: Raw reads were preprocessed to remove errors, and CDR3 was defined according to IMGT conventions as the region from the conserved cysteine to phenylalanine. Clonality was computed by normalizing Shannon entropy by log2 of the number of productive unique TCRs and subtracting the result from 1. Scalp TCRbeta sequences were cross-referenced with sorted blood CD4 and CD8 repertoires so that the CD4 or CD8 identity of scalp clones could be inferred. The clones in this table, taken by TCRdb from immuneACCESS, are in-frame only. Not every clone is retained; where verified, under half of the shortfall comes from an unresolved V gene, and the cause of the rest is unknown. V and J calls plus clone size are reproduced from that table; the DNA served to infer D and trimming. This sample has fewer than 200,000 clones in its table, and about 60% of those were observed once. The biggest ten clones account for under 15% of the sample.

The data were taken from a study of CD8+ T cells in alopecia areata listed by TCRdb under 2018. Regarding the research as a whole: The treated patients took part in an open-label pilot trial in which moderate-to-severe alopecia areata was treated with oral tofacitinib at 5 to 10 mg twice daily. Tofacitinib was given for 6 to 18 months, followed by 6 months of follow-up off drug to assess delayed response and recurrence. High-throughput TCRbeta sequencing was used to examine T cell clonal expansion in alopecia areata in both the C3H/HeJ mouse model and human patients. In humans, TCRbeta sequencing was performed on scalp tissue and on sorted CD4+ and CD8+ peripheral blood T cells from healthy controls and from patients with patchy or totalis/universalis alopecia areata. Tofacitinib-treated patients had biopsies at baseline and at 4 and 24 weeks of treatment, with a later scalp biopsy in several patients. Scalp clonality was compared among normal scalp (n=4), patchy alopecia areata scalp (n=8), and alopecia totalis/universalis scalp (n=8). RNA was obtained with the PAXgene miRNA kit for fixed scalp, the miRNeasy kit for PBMCs, and the RNeasy kit for mouse skin. TCRbeta CDR3 regions were amplified by immunoSEQ multiplex PCR using 35 Vbeta forward and 13 Jbeta reverse primers. The research as a whole found: Compared with normal scalp, lesional scalp had higher clonality and more expanded CD8+ clones, particularly in alopecia totalis/universalis, a pattern that suggests antigenic drive. Scalp TCR repertoire analysis is complicated because resident alphabeta T cells in normal human skin are also sequenced, whereas mouse skin is dominated by gammadelta T cells. Compared with mice, TCR sequences shared between patients were less clear, possibly partly because of HLA diversity across the patient population.

The time point label of this sample denotes: baseline before oral tofacitinib. Peripheral blood and lesional scalp punch biopsies were obtained from patients with alopecia areata. PBMCs were isolated by density centrifugation and stained for CD3, CD4 and CD8, and CD4+ and CD8+ T cells were sorted on a FACSAria. Sequences DFQATT (CDR1) and SNEGSKA (CDR2) are obtained from the germline V gene (reference sequence). Taken from cysteine to phenylalanine, the CDR3 has 11 residues. Only the CDR3 part of the read is kept: 33 bases, read in frame from the first base. Between the V and J ends, shortened by 1 base and 8 bases respectively, the junction contains 8 bases.

Sequenced material: CD4+ T cells sorted from blood, taken at week 0. The sequence is built from TRBV20-1 and TRBJ1-1; no D gene call is confident. This sequence was found in a human donor with alopecia areata. The CDR3 region reads CSARVGPEAFF. The DNA sequence reads TGCAGTGCTAGAGTAGGGCCAGAAGCTTTCTTT.